What follows are 16 T cell receptor beta chains derived from one specimen sequenced in a study of T cells in Graves' hyperthyroidism and ophthalmopathy. Amplified regions were TCR beta CDR3 sequences from RNA transcripts. Carried out on the TCR CDR3, a first-round RT-PCR used the HTBI primer set. MiXCR was run by TCRdb on the multiplex PCR reads, yielding one entry per CDR3 protein. The data hold a few hundred thousand distinct CDR3 sequences, with about 15% observed a single time. Sequencing input: blood. These receptors all come from a woman aged 25-40 years with Graves' hyperthyroidism.

This clonotype has ten or more counts. The V gene is TRBV28, the J gene TRBJ1-1; the match to TRBD1 covers 9 bases. The CDR3 length is 15 residues. V was pared by 4 bases and J by 4 bases, with 7 bases of the junction left unmatched. Germline CDR1 MDHEN, CDR2 SYDVKM. The CDR3 sequence: CASSSSRTGATEAFF. In DNA, the CDR3 is TGTGCCAGCAGTTCATCTCGGACAGGGGCCACTGAAGCTTTCTTT.

The CDR3 region has the DNA TGCGCCAGCAGCCAAATCATAGGTGACCAAGAGACCCAGTACTTC. It codes for CASSQIIGDQETQYF. This rearrangement joins TRBV4-1 to TRBJ2-5; D is ambiguous. The length of the CDR3 is 15 residues. CDR1 and CDR2 from the germline V gene are MGHRA and YSYEKL. Deletions cut 2 bases from V and 0 bases from J, with 10 bases between.

Many counts were recorded for this clonotype. The CDR3 loop is CASSDQIEAFF. DNA of the CDR3: TGTGCCAGCAGTGACCAGATTGAAGCTTTCTTT. V gene TRBV7-9 combines with J gene TRBJ1-1, with D unresolved. Trimming removed 6 bases at V and 7 bases at J, with 9 bases between. Germline assignment: CDR1 SEHNR and CDR2 FQNEAQ (reference sequence). The CDR3 has 11 residues. The variable domain in full, with the rest retrieved from reference TRBV7-9 and TRBJ1-1, is DTGVSQNPRHKITKRGQNVTFRCDPISEHNRLYWYRQTLGQGPEFLTYFQNEAQLEKSRLLSDRFSAERPKGSFSTLEIQRTEQGDSAMYLCASSDQIEAFFGQGTRLTVV.

V is TRBV24-1 and J is TRBJ1-5; D gene uncertain. Trimming took 4 bases from V and 7 from J, leaving 16 bases between them. CDR3 length: 15 amino acids. The germline V gene has CDR1 KGHDR and CDR2 SFDVKD. The CDR3 nucleotides are TGTGCCACCAGTGACGCGATCTCGGGAGGGCAGCCCCAGCATTTT. Protein: CATSDAISGGQPQHF.

This clonotype showed up many times. The chain couples TRBV29-1 to TRBJ2-3, with a possible D match to TRBD2 (7 bases). This CDR3 contains 13 residues. The V gene's germline CDR1 is SQVTM and CDR2 ANQGSEA. CDR3 sequence: CSATWGGQDTQYF. CDR3 coding DNA: TGCAGTGCCACATGGGGGGGCCAGGATACGCAGTATTTT.

This clonotype was found many times. The rearrangement uses TRBV30 and TRBJ1-4, with 7 positions matching TRBD1. The ends lost 3 bases at V and 2 bases at J; junction bases unmatched: 6. This CDR3 has 15 residues. CDR1 and CDR2 from the germline V gene are GTSNPN and SVGIG (reference sequence). In nucleotides, the CDR3 is TGTGCCTGGAGCGAGGGGACAGCGACTAATGAAAAACTGTTTTTT. Translation: CAWSEGTATNEKLFF.

In its sample, this clonotype was seen many times. This chain joins TRBV30 and TRBJ1-3; no reliable D call. V was pared by 1 base and J by 0 bases, with 7 bases between. CDR3 length: 14 residues. Germline V gives CDR1 GTSNPN, CDR2 SVGIG (reference sequence). Here the CDR3 DNA reads TGTGCCTGGAGTGGCGGAGTCTCTGGAAACACCATATATTTT. Translating it yields CAWSGGVSGNTIYF.

In this sample, this clonotype turned up a few times. This chain uses TRBV12-3 or TRBV12-4 with TRBJ2-4; unclear D gene. V was shortened by 5 bases and J by 8 bases, with 16 bases between the two germline ends. The CDR3 has 14 amino acids. The CDR3 bases are TGTGCCAGCAGTCCAACCACCGGTCGAGACATTCAGTACTTC. It translates to CASSPTTGRDIQYF.

This clonotype was seen at least ten times. The gene calls are TRBV3-1 and TRBJ2-3; unclear D gene. The CDR3 has 14 residues. CDR1 is LGHDT, CDR2 YNNKEL, per germline (reference sequence). The V and J ends lost 0 bases and 6 bases respectively, with 10 bases between them. The CDR3 region has the DNA TGTGCCAGCAGCCAAGACCTGACGACTGATACGCAGTATTTT. It is translated as CASSQDLTTDTQYF.

This clonotype was detected ten times or more. The chain has TRBV6-1 and TRBJ2-7; D may be TRBD1 (6 bases). V gave up 4 bases and J gave up 1 base, with 17 bases separating them. The CDR3 extends over 16 amino acids. Germline V gene sequence: CDR1 MNHNS, CDR2 SASEGT. CDR3 sequence: CASSVFEGHGSYEQYF. The CDR3 nucleotides read TGTGCCAGCAGTGTATTTGAGGGACACGGGTCCTACGAGCAGTACTTC.

The V call is TRBV19, the J call TRBJ2-1; D is unclear. Trimming removed 11 bases from V and 6 bases from J, with 17 bases in between. CDR1 and CDR2 from the germline V gene are LNHDA and SQIVND (reference sequence). There are 13 residues in the CDR3. The chain's CDR3 is CAVSSILSNEQFF. As DNA, the CDR3 is TGTGCCGTAAGCTCCATCCTAAGCAATGAGCAGTTCTTC.

This clonotype has at least ten counts. The genes are TRBV27 and TRBJ1-1, with TRBD1 identical over 8 bases. The CDR3 has 14 residues. CDR1 is MNHEY, CDR2 SMNVEV, per germline (reference sequence). With 6 bases clipped from V and 4 bases from J, the junction kept 7 bases outside the gene matches. CDR3 sequence reads: CASSLLTGATEAFF. The CDR3 DNA reads as TGTGCCAGCAGCCTACTGACAGGGGCCACTGAAGCTTTCTTT.

The sample holds many counts of this clonotype. The V call is TRBV7-9, the J call TRBJ1-2; D perhaps matches TRBD1 (6 bases). This CDR3 contains 12 residues. V lost 6 bases, J lost 3 bases, and 8 bases lay in between. Germline V gene sequence: CDR1 SEHNR, CDR2 FQNEAQ (reference sequence). The CDR3 is CASSRTDYGYTF. Written as DNA, the CDR3 is TGTGCCAGCAGTAGGACAGACTATGGCTACACCTTC.

The chain couples TRBV27 to TRBJ1-5, with 8 positions matching TRBD1. CDR1 and CDR2 from the germline V gene are MNHEY and SMNVEV (reference sequence). This CDR3 has 16 amino acids. Trimming removed 6 bases from V and 6 bases from J; junction bases left unmatched: 13. The CDR3: CASSPTDREYVQPQHF. DNA of the CDR3: TGTGCCAGCAGCCCTACGGACAGGGAATATGTTCAGCCCCAGCATTTT.

The genes are TRBV28 and TRBJ1-2, with TRBD1 matching 8 bases. The V and J ends lost 6 bases and 3 bases, in that order; junction bases with no gene match: 3. Germline values: CDR1 MDHEN, CDR2 SYDVKM. The CDR3 consists of 13 residues. This CDR3 reads CASSRTGYYGYTF. In DNA form, the CDR3 reads TGTGCCAGCAGCCGGACAGGGTACTATGGCTACACCTTC.

This clonotype has just a few counts. The V gene is TRBV18, the J gene TRBJ2-1; 7 bases line up with TRBD2. CDR3 length: 19 amino acids. From germline, CDR1 is KGHSH and CDR2 LQKENI. Trimming removed 3 bases from V and 2 bases from J; junction bases left unmatched: 16. The CDR3 bases are TGTGCCAGCTCACCCCTGGCGGGAGTGGGCGCAAGCGCCTACAATGAGCAGTTCTTC. It translates to CASSPLAGVGASAYNEQFF.